What follows describes a single T cell receptor (beta chain). Germline CDR1 is DFQATT and CDR2 is SNEGSKA (reference sequence). Trimming cost V 4 bases and J 5 bases; bases outside gene matches: 8. The CDR3 has 14 amino acids. Indicated time point: patch test 3, about 24 weeks after DPC sensitization. Treatment described: therapeutic diphenylcyclopropenone sensitization with weekly scalp DPC. This sample was taken from a study of human T cells and chemical hapten exposure. The study used a library that attached unique molecular identifiers to individual cDNA molecules. One entry per CDR3 protein results from TCRdb running MiXCR on the RACE reads. Of tens of thousands of distinct CDR3 sequences listed, approximately 13% are singletons.

This chain joins TRBV20-1 and TRBJ2-7; TRBD1 agrees at 10 bases. Sample: whole blood, taken in connection with sensitization to the hapten diphenylcyclopropenone (DPC). This TCR derives from a man aged 25-45 years with alopecia areata. Some clones in this sample may be carry-over from other donors' samples. As DNA, the CDR3 is TGCAGTGCTATGTGGGGGACAGGGGTAAACGAGCAGTACTTC. Protein: CSAMWGTGVNEQYF.